A selection of T cell receptor beta chains follows, all from one sample in a study of blood T cell repertoires in COVID-19. Some clones are missing from TCRdb's copy, which holds only in-frame ones; the method was immunoSEQ multiplex PCR. The table includes over 130,000 clones, about 85% detected once. The specimen sequenced was peripheral blood. The receptors come from a woman aged 55-70 years with active or convalescent COVID-19. CDR3s include the opening cysteine and the closing phenylalanine or tryptophan. D genes are given only for firm matches. A row's size may be missing; if present it is once, few, many or a size class.

j_call: TRBJ2-7
clone_size: .
v_call: TRBV13
d_call: TRBD2
cdr3_aa: CASSPRTSRQSEQYF
cdr3_nt: TGTGCCAGCAGCCCGAGGACTAGCCGGCAATCCGAGCAGTACTTC

j_call: TRBJ1-2
clone_size: .
v_call: TRBV7-8
d_call: TRBD1
cdr3_aa: CASSAQGVANYGYTF
cdr3_nt: TGTGCCAGCAGCGCCCAGGGGGTGGCTAACTATGGCTACACCTTC

j_call: TRBJ2-7
clone_size: few
v_call: TRBV18
d_call: TRBD1
cdr3_aa: CASSPGTGASYEQYF
cdr3_nt: TGTGCCAGCTCACCTGGGACAGGGGCCTCCTACGAGCAGTACTTC

j_call: TRBJ1-6
clone_size: .
v_call: TRBV3-1/TRBV3-2
d_call: .
cdr3_aa: CASSTIQAINSPLHF
cdr3_nt: TGTGCCAGCAGCACGATACAGGCGATCAATTCACCCCTCCACTTT

j_call: TRBJ2-5
clone_size: .
v_call: TRBV4-1
d_call: TRBD2
cdr3_aa: CASSETSGGQWETQYF
cdr3_nt: TGCGCCAGCAGCGAAACTAGCGGGGGGCAGTGGGAGACCCAGTACTTC

j_call: TRBJ1-4
clone_size: .
v_call: TRBV25-1
d_call: .
cdr3_aa: CASSSGELNEKLFF
cdr3_nt: TGTGCCAGCAGTTCGGGGGAGCTTAATGAAAAACTGTTTTTT

j_call: TRBJ2-3
clone_size: few
v_call: TRBV7-2
d_call: TRBD2
cdr3_aa: CASSSRRGGGTDTQYF
cdr3_nt: TGTGCCAGCAGCTCAAGGCGGGGGGGTGGCACAGATACGCAGTATTTT

j_call: TRBJ1-6
clone_size: .
v_call: TRBV19
d_call: TRBD1
cdr3_aa: CASSITGTGRASNSPLHF
cdr3_nt: TGTGCCAGTAGTATTACGGGGACAGGGAGGGCCTCGAATTCACCCCTCCACTTT

j_call: TRBJ1-1
clone_size: once
v_call: TRBV5-1
d_call: .
cdr3_aa: CASSSGTSGTEAFF
cdr3_nt: TGCGCCAGCAGCTCTGGGACTAGTGGGACTGAAGCTTTCTTT

j_call: TRBJ2-3
clone_size: once
v_call: TRBV5-4
d_call: TRBD2
cdr3_aa: CASSSSLAGESTDTQYF
cdr3_nt: TGTGCCAGCAGCTCGTCATTAGCGGGGGAAAGCACAGATACGCAGTATTTT

j_call: TRBJ1-1
clone_size: once
v_call: TRBV25-1
d_call: TRBD1
cdr3_aa: CASSEPQGALAEAFF
cdr3_nt: TGTGCCAGCAGTGAACCCCAGGGGGCGTTGGCTGAAGCTTTCTTT

j_call: TRBJ1-5
clone_size: .
v_call: TRBV18
d_call: .
cdr3_aa: CASSEQGGNQPQHF
cdr3_nt: TGTGCCAGCTCGGAACAGGGCGGCAATCAGCCCCAGCATTTT

j_call: TRBJ2-1
clone_size: once
v_call: TRBV25-1
d_call: TRBD2
cdr3_aa: CASSLAGDSYNEQFF
cdr3_nt: TGTGCCAGCAGTTTAGCGGGGGATTCCTACAATGAGCAGTTCTTC

j_call: TRBJ1-2
clone_size: .
v_call: TRBV18
d_call: TRBD1
cdr3_aa: CASSPAGGAVGYTF
cdr3_nt: TGTGCCAGCTCACCCGCAGGGGGCGCGGTGGGCTACACCTTC

j_call: TRBJ2-7
clone_size: few
v_call: TRBV5-1
d_call: TRBD1
cdr3_aa: CASSLRDRVYEQYF
cdr3_nt: TGCGCCAGCAGTCTCCGGGACAGAGTCTACGAGCAGTACTTC

j_call: TRBJ2-5
clone_size: .
v_call: TRBV6-5
d_call: TRBD2
cdr3_aa: CASSYSPGGLQETQYF
cdr3_nt: TGTGCCAGCAGTTACTCCCCGGGAGGCCTGCAAGAGACCCAGTACTTC

j_call: TRBJ2-5
clone_size: .
v_call: TRBV19
d_call: TRBD2
cdr3_aa: CASSIGTSPTGTQYF
cdr3_nt: TGTGCCAGTAGTATCGGGACTAGCCCAACAGGGACCCAGTACTTC

j_call: TRBJ2-3
clone_size: .
v_call: TRBV2
d_call: TRBD2
cdr3_aa: CASKKAGGMADTQYF
cdr3_nt: TGTGCCAGCAAAAAAGCGGGGGGGATGGCAGATACGCAGTATTTT

j_call: TRBJ2-7
clone_size: medium-sized
v_call: TRBV24-1
d_call: TRBD1
cdr3_aa: CATSDSQGAGEQYF
cdr3_nt: TGTGCCACCAGTGATTCCCAGGGGGCGGGGGAGCAGTACTTC

j_call: TRBJ1-2
clone_size: .
v_call: TRBV19
d_call: .
cdr3_aa: CASSIDPAGYGYTF
cdr3_nt: TGTGCCAGTAGTATAGATCCGGCAGGCTATGGCTACACCTTC

j_call: TRBJ2-7
clone_size: few
v_call: TRBV19
d_call: .
cdr3_aa: CASSMGGGSPFSYEQYF
cdr3_nt: TGTGCCAGTAGTATGGGAGGAGGGAGCCCCTTCTCCTACGAGCAGTACTTC

j_call: TRBJ2-7
clone_size: .
v_call: TRBV11-1
d_call: .
cdr3_aa: CASSPRDIVLEQYF
cdr3_nt: TGTGCCAGCAGCCCCCGGGACATAGTTTTGGAGCAGTACTTC

j_call: TRBJ1-1
clone_size: .
v_call: TRBV9
d_call: TRBD1
cdr3_aa: CASSKGQVQNTEAFF
cdr3_nt: TGTGCCAGCAGCAAAGGACAGGTTCAGAACACTGAAGCTTTCTTT

j_call: TRBJ1-1
clone_size: .
v_call: TRBV12-3/TRBV12-4
d_call: TRBD1
cdr3_aa: CASSAGQGLLAFF
cdr3_nt: TGTGCCAGCAGTGCGGGACAGGGGTTATTAGCTTTCTTT

j_call: TRBJ2-7
clone_size: once
v_call: TRBV6-5
d_call: TRBD1
cdr3_aa: CASRLPDRGRQYF
cdr3_nt: TGTGCCAGCAGACTACCTGACAGGGGCCGACAGTACTTC

j_call: TRBJ1-2
clone_size: .
v_call: TRBV5-4
d_call: TRBD1
cdr3_aa: CASSLSGTGFSGGYTF
cdr3_nt: TGTGCCAGCAGCTTGTCCGGGACAGGGTTCTCGGGTGGCTACACCTTC

j_call: TRBJ1-1
clone_size: .
v_call: TRBV5-1
d_call: .
cdr3_aa: CASSLLQGANTEAFF
cdr3_nt: TGCGCCAGCAGCCTCCTACAGGGAGCTAACACTGAAGCTTTCTTT